In its sample, the clone carrying this T cell receptor beta chain was seen a few times. Its specificity is not known. Germline lookup yields CDR1 ENHRY and CDR2 SYGVKD. This CDR3 contains 14 residues. The V gene lost 6 bases and the J gene lost 3 bases, with 15 bases spanning the gap. The PCR used 60 Vbeta and 13 Jbeta primers. Sequencing used immunoSEQ multiplex PCR; TCRdb keeps in-frame clones, though not all of them. The data show 150,000 to 200,000 clones, with about 90% seen just once and roughly 0.2% held by the top ten. The data were taken from a study of cytomegalovirus exposure and HLA in healthy donors. General observations from the study: CMV serostatus stood as the only immune exposure information on hand.

The chain combines TRBV10-3 with TRBJ2-7; possibly TRBD2 for D (6 bases). The TCR was taken from a girl under three years old in good health and CMV-seronegative. The sample comprised PBMCs. This CDR3 reads CAIRPTGDGYEQYF. DNA for the CDR3: TGTGCCATCAGACCCACGGGGGACGGCTACGAGCAGTACTTC.